The 10 T cell receptor beta chains below all came from one sample that was sequenced in a study of T cell repertoires in cytomegalovirus infection. From the reads, TCRdb called clonotypes with MiXCR, one entry per CDR3 protein. The sample carries some 800,000 distinct CDR3 sequences, just under 30% recorded once. These receptors have no known antigen. The sample was cultured CD8+ T cells from PBMCs, taken from culture after CMV antigen stimulation. These receptors were taken from a human donor in good health (CMV status not recorded). Some clones in this sample may be carry-over from other donors' samples.

The genes are TRBV27 and TRBJ2-7; TRBD1 matches 7 bases. CDR3 length: 16 residues. The ends lost 3 bases at V and 0 bases at J; junction bases unmatched: 8. Per the germline V gene, CDR1 is MNHEY and CDR2 is SMNVEV (reference sequence). The CDR3 is CASSFSSGGVSYEQYF. The CDR3, as DNA: TGTGCCAGCAGTTTCTCCTCAGGGGGAGTCTCCTACGAGCAGTACTTC.

The DNA of the CDR3 is TGTGCCAGCAGTTTACTAGCGGGGGCCACCGGGGAGACCCAGTACTTC. Translation gives CASSLLAGATGETQYF. The rearrangement joins TRBV12-3 or TRBV12-4 to TRBJ2-5; 10 bases line up with TRBD2. This CDR3 is 16 amino acids long. V shed 2 bases and J 5 bases; nucleotides not matched to a gene: 8.

This clonotype appeared a few times. CDR3: CASSLYPTGNSNQPQHF. CDR3 coding DNA: TGTGCCAGCAGTTTATACCCGACAGGCAATAGCAATCAGCCCCAGCATTTT. V and J are TRBV28 and TRBJ1-5, with a tentative D call TRBD1 (6 bases). The germline V gene encodes CDR1 MDHEN and CDR2 SYDVKM. V was shortened by 1 base and J by 0 bases, with 13 bases between the two germline ends. CDR3 length: 17 residues.

The chain has TRBV24-1 and TRBJ2-5; perhaps TRBD1 as D (6 bases). The germline gives CDR1 KGHDR, CDR2 SFDVKD. V lost 4 bases, J lost 4 bases, and 18 bases lay in between. The CDR3 contains 16 residues. DNA for the CDR3: TGTGCCACCAGTGACTACAGGGAAGACTCCCGAGAGACCCAGTACTTC. It specifies CATSDYREDSRETQYF.

The sample holds many counts of this clonotype. The rearrangement joins TRBV7-8 to TRBJ1-2; TRBD1 matches at 9 bases. V was pared by 4 bases and J by 3 bases, with 9 bases of the junction left unmatched. The germline CDR1 and CDR2 sequences are SGHVS and FQNEAQ. The CDR3 length is 16 residues. The CDR3 nucleotides read TGTGCCAGCAGCTACGAACCGGGACAGGGATACTATGGCTACACCTTC. Translated: CASSYEPGQGYYGYTF.

This clonotype came up a few times. The genes are TRBV7-9 and TRBJ1-5; D possibly corresponds to TRBD1 (5 bases). V gave up 9 bases and J gave up 3 bases, with 15 bases separating them. CDR1 is SEHNR, CDR2 FQNEAQ, per germline (reference sequence). The CDR3 length is 14 residues. CDR3 in DNA: TGTGCCAGTGGGCCCCCGGGGCTCAATCAGCCCCAGCATTTT. Protein: CASGPPGLNQPQHF.

The V gene is TRBV4-1, the J gene TRBJ2-1, with 8 nucleotides matching TRBD2. The V and J ends lost 0 bases and 7 bases, in that order; junction bases with no gene match: 8. Looked up from germline, CDR1 is MGHRA and CDR2 is YSYEKL. The CDR3 is 16 amino acids. The CDR3 sequence: CASSQDGGGGINEQFF. The CDR3, as DNA: TGCGCCAGCAGCCAAGATGGGGGCGGGGGGATTAATGAGCAGTTCTTC.

The V and J genes are TRBV27 and TRBJ2-7, with D possibly being TRBD1 (6 bases). The CDR3 is made up of 13 amino acids. V lost 5 bases and J 3 bases, leaving 11 bases between the germline ends. Germline loops: CDR1 MNHEY, CDR2 SMNVEV (reference sequence). Written as DNA, the CDR3 is TGTGCCAGCAGTACCAACAGGGTCTACGAGCAGTACTTC. This gives the protein CASSTNRVYEQYF.

This clonotype was seen ten or more times. This chain uses TRBV7-6 with TRBJ2-2; D is unresolved. V shed 0 bases and J shed 1 base, with 6 bases lying between them. CDR1 and CDR2 (germline): SGHVS, FNYEAQ. The CDR3 extends over 15 amino acids. The CDR3 region is CASSLAWGNTGELFF. The CDR3, as DNA: TGTGCCAGCAGCTTAGCGTGGGGGAACACCGGGGAGCTGTTTTTT.

This clonotype was detected many times. The CDR3 bases are TGTGCCAGCAGGCCCGGGGCCATGAACACTGAAGCTTTCTTT. It yields the protein CASRPGAMNTEAFF. This chain uses TRBV7-9 with TRBJ1-1; D is perhaps TRBD1 (5 bases). The germline V and J ends were trimmed by 6 bases and 0 bases, with 11 bases remaining between them. The CDR3 is 14 residues long. Looked up from germline, CDR1 is SEHNR and CDR2 is FQNEAQ (reference sequence).